The 14 T cell receptor beta chains reported below all come from one sample, sequenced in a study of Graves' ophthalmopathy and Graves' hyperthyroidism. TCR beta CDR3 amplification used RNA transcripts. Second-round multiplex PCR came after a first-round RT-PCR that employed HTBI primers. MiXCR was run by TCRdb on the multiplex PCR reads, yielding one entry per CDR3 protein. The sample yields about 600,000 distinct CDR3 sequences, 35% to 45% seen once. Sequenced input: peripheral blood or thyroid tissue (not recorded which). Receptor source: an adult man with Graves' hyperthyroidism.

This clonotype was picked up many times. DNA for the CDR3: TGTGCCAGCAGCGGCAGGGATAAGTACCAAGAGACCCAGTACTTC. It encodes CASSGRDKYQETQYF. The rearrangement joins TRBV5-4 to TRBJ2-5; possibly TRBD1 for D (5 bases). CDR1 is SGHNT and CDR2 is YYREEE in the germline V gene (reference sequence). Trimming removed 4 bases at V and 0 bases at J, with 13 bases between. CDR3 length equals 15 residues.

A note on this clonotype: A read error is likely here: a far larger clone is one base away. The V gene is TRBV2, the J gene TRBJ2-5; D gene ambiguous. CDR3 size: 14 residues. The germline CDR1 and CDR2 sequences are SNHLY and FYNNEI. The germline V and J ends were trimmed by 8 bases and 4 bases, with 17 bases remaining between them. CDR3 DNA sequence: TGTGCCAGCGGTTTTTCGGGCGGACGAGAGACCCAGTACTTC. Translated, it gives CASGFSGGRETQYF.

The rearrangement uses TRBV29-1 and TRBJ1-2, with no clear D. Germline CDR1 is SQVTM and CDR2 is ANQGSEA. The CDR3 runs to 13 residues. V was cut by 8 bases and J by 3 bases, with 16 bases left in between. The DNA for the CDR3 is TGCAGCAGATGGACCCAAAATCACTATGGCTACACCTTC. It specifies CSRWTQNHYGYTF.

This clonotype was seen ten or more times. This chain links TRBV20-1 with TRBJ1-2; no clear D. This CDR3 has 11 residues. Germline V gene sequence: CDR1 DFQATT, CDR2 SNEGSKA (reference sequence). CDR3 residues: CSATMGYGYTF. CDR3 nucleotides: TGCAGCGCGACAATGGGCTATGGCTACACCTTC.

V gene TRBV10-3 combines with J gene TRBJ1-4; 10 bases align to TRBD1. The CDR3 is 14 residues long. Trimming cost V 10 bases and J 6 bases; bases outside gene matches: 8. CDR1 and CDR2 (germline): ENHRY, SYGVKD. The CDR3 nucleotides read TGTGCCAGCAGGAGCGGGACAGGGGATGAAAAACTGTTTTTT. Its protein is CASRSGTGDEKLFF.

The chain carries TRBV20-1 and TRBJ2-7, with TRBD1 identical over 9 bases. The germline CDR1 and CDR2 sequences are DFQATT and SNEGSKA (reference sequence). Trimming cost V 7 bases and J 6 bases; bases outside gene matches: 4. This CDR3 contains 11 residues. In DNA form, the CDR3 reads TGCAGTGTCGCGACAGGGGGCGAGCAGTACTTC. Translated: CSVATGGEQYF.

This clonotype was seen at least ten times. The V gene is TRBV7-9, the J gene TRBJ1-2; D might be TRBD1 (6 bases). CDR1 is SEHNR and CDR2 is FQNEAQ in the germline V gene (reference sequence). The V end was cut by 3 bases, the J end by 2 bases, with 16 bases between. The CDR3 loop spans 16 amino acids. CDR3 sequence reads: CASSLPPGHTNYGYTF. CDR3 in DNA: TGTGCCAGCAGCTTGCCCCCGGGACACACGAACTATGGCTACACCTTC.

This chain connects TRBV20-1 to TRBJ2-3, with 11 bases aligning to TRBD2. There are 18 residues in the CDR3. Trimming at V came to 1 base and at J to 4 bases, leaving 13 bases not matched to a gene. The germline CDR1 and CDR2 sequences are DFQATT and SNEGSKA (reference sequence). The CDR3 is CSARALAGGSARADTQYF. The CDR3 coding sequence is TGCAGTGCTAGAGCTCTAGCGGGGGGCTCCGCTCGGGCAGATACGCAGTATTTT.

This clonotype was observed a handful of times. One junction end does not reproduce the germline sequence, and a read error may be involved. The V and J genes are TRBV12-3 or TRBV12-4 and TRBJ2-7; TRBD1 aligns across 9 bases. There are 15 residues in the CDR3. CDR3: CASSLTGTGSYEQHF. The CDR3 nucleotides are TGTGCCAGCAGTCTCACCGGGACAGGGTCTTACGAGCAGCACTTC.

This clonotype has at least ten counts. This rearrangement joins TRBV20-1 to TRBJ1-6, with unresolved D. The CDR3 is made up of 13 amino acids. Germline CDR1 DFQATT, CDR2 SNEGSKA (reference sequence). V was clipped by 0 bases and J by 8 bases, with 8 bases between them. The CDR3 nucleotides are TGCAGTGCTAGAGAAGAGTCACATTCACCCCTCCACTTT. Protein sequence: CSAREESHSPLHF.

This clonotype was seen a handful of times. The chain has TRBV19 and TRBJ1-5; no reliable D call. The germline V and J ends were trimmed by 7 bases and 6 bases, with 16 bases remaining between them. Germline V gene lookup returns CDR1 LNHDA and CDR2 SQIVND (reference sequence). The CDR3 runs 14 residues. As DNA, the CDR3 is TGTGCCAGTAAAAAGGGAGAGGGAACTCAGCCCCAGCATTTT. Translated, it gives CASKKGEGTQPQHF.

The chain links TRBV6-1 to TRBJ2-5; the D is unclear. The germline V and J ends were trimmed by 5 bases and 4 bases, with 14 bases remaining between them. Germline CDR1 reads MNHNS; CDR2 reads SASEGT. This CDR3 has 14 amino acids. For the CDR3, the DNA is TGTGCCAGCAGTTCCCGGCTGCTAGTAGAGACCCAGTACTTC. Encoded protein: CASSSRLLVETQYF.

The chain joins TRBV29-1 to TRBJ2-7; D is ambiguous. The end of the DNA fits TRBJ2-1 better, so the J call may be wrong. CDR3 length: 11 residues. The germline V gene encodes CDR1 SQVTM and CDR2 ANQGSEA. CDR3 DNA: TGCAGCGTTGACGGCAAAAACATTCAGTTCTTC. Its protein is CSVDGKNIQFF.

As for this clonotype: A read error may produce the germline difference seen at one junction end. This chain uses TRBV7-2 with TRBJ1-2; D not certain. The CDR3 is 15 residues long. Germline values: CDR1 SGHTA, CDR2 FQGNSA. Written as DNA, the CDR3 is TGTGCCAGCGGCTTAGTTCCGTTTACTAACTATGGCTACACCTTC. The encoded protein is CASGLVPFTNYGYTF. Together with reference TRBV7-2 and TRBJ1-2, the CDR3 gives the full variable domain: GAGVSQSPSNKVTEKGKDVELRCDPISGHTALYWYRQSLGQGLEFLIYFQGNSAPDKSGLPSDRFSAERTGGSVSTLTIQRTQQEDSAVYLCASGLVPFTNYGYTFGSGTRLTVV.